Below, one T cell receptor beta chain is given with its context. In assigning cohorts, the study relied on participant-reported clinical history. During the 2 weeks before they entered the study, exposed participants had met someone with a PCR-confirmed or clinician-diagnosed COVID-19 case. This sample is part of a study of blood T cell repertoires in COVID-19. Authors' analysis steps: Counts of nucleated cells, estimated from reference gene primer amplification, were obtained. TCRdb's copy holds only in-frame clones and misses some; the assay was immunoSEQ multiplex PCR. V and J calls and clone size are those listed in that table; D and trimming were worked out from the DNA. The repertoire consists of roughly 190,000 clones, with roughly 84% occurring once and the leading ten covering about 3.3%. The TCR originated in a woman in her twenties or thirties who had been exposed to COVID-19. The sample was PBMCs or T cells enriched from blood (not recorded which).

In DNA, the CDR3 is TGTGCCAGCTCACCAATCAGGGACTCTGGAAACACCATATATTTT. Amino acids: CASSPIRDSGNTIYF. The rearrangement uses TRBV18 and TRBJ1-3; a possible D gene is TRBD1 (5 bases). The CDR3 runs 15 residues. V shed 2 bases and J shed 0 bases, with 8 bases lying between them. The germline CDR1 and CDR2 sequences are KGHSH and LQKENI.